The sequence of this T cell receptor beta chain was determined in a study of graft-versus-host responses after intestinal transplantation. Study context: Induction with anti-thymocyte globulin, then tacrolimus and steroids for around three years, was given to all recipients.

Turning to this clone: Its antigen is still unknown.

Whole-study results and caveats: With peak circulating GvH clone levels came an association with early post-transplant HvG declines. The authors found GvH clones in recipient marrow, some appearing first in ileum or blood. When patients had graft-donor T cell macrochimerism, their allografts held high graft-versus-host to host-versus-graft clonal ratios.

From germline, CDR1 is SEHNR and CDR2 FQNEAQ (reference sequence). V lost 5 bases to trimming and J lost 0 bases, with 10 bases between them. The CDR3 is made up of 15 amino acids. Sequencing was performed with immunoSEQ multiplex PCR; in TCRdb, only in-frame clones are kept and a portion is missing. The sample has approximately 100,000 clones, 87% seen once; the top ten hold 0.7% to 0.9%. This specimen consisted of unstimulated CD4+ T cells sorted from spleen or lymph node cells, obtained before intestinal transplant. The receptor comes from a human donor who received an intestinal transplant. V gene TRBV7-9 combines with J gene TRBJ2-2, with D possibly matching TRBD1 (5 bases). The CDR3 protein is CASSPKGPNTGELFF. In nucleotides, the CDR3 is TGTGCCAGCAGCCCCAAGGGGCCGAACACCGGGGAGCTGTTTTTT. Filled out from reference TRBV7-9 and TRBJ2-2, the complete variable domain reads DTGVSQNPRHKITKRGQNVTFRCDPISEHNRLYWYRQTLGQGPEFLTYFQNEAQLEKSRLLSDRFSAERPKGSFSTLEIQRTEQGDSAMYLCASSPKGPNTGELFFGEGSRLTVL.